This T cell receptor beta chain was retrieved from a study of shared clonotypes between healthy human individuals. Overall study findings and caveats: Between several donors, naive CD4 clonotypes were shared at a level of about 5%.

As regards this clone: What it binds is unknown. Additional DNA sequences in this sample encode the identical CDR3.

Germline CDR1 DFQATT, CDR2 SNEGSKA (reference sequence). The V and J ends lost 3 bases and 4 bases respectively, with 7 bases between them. The CDR3 sequence is 11 residues long. The method was immunoSEQ multiplex PCR; TCRdb's version includes in-frame clones alone and lacks a portion of them. Among about 2 million clones listed, 95% were seen once. Sequenced material: naive CD4+ T cells sorted from blood. Subset reported: CD45RA+ positively selected. The clonotype was recovered from a man between 18 and 29 years old in good health. The chain joins TRBV20-1 to TRBJ2-7; D is unclear. This chain's CDR3 is CSASPGYEQYF. CDR3 nucleotide sequence: TGCAGTGCTAGCCCAGGTTACGAGCAGTACTTC.